The 24 T cell receptor beta chains reported below all come from one sample, sequenced in a study of monozygotic twins with inflammatory bowel disease. TCRdb reprocessed the 5' RACE reads and keeps a single row for each CDR3 protein, giving no DNA. This sample's table reports some 160,000 distinct CDR3 sequences. Sequencing was performed on blood. Source of these receptors: a human donor with ulcerative colitis or Crohn's disease, or a healthy co-twin of an affected twin (not recorded which).

This chain links TRBV10-3 with TRBJ2-2; TCRdb proposes TRBD1, but this gene call is untestable without DNA. CDR3 length: 14 amino acids. CDR1 and CDR2 (germline): ENHRY, SYGVKD. The CDR3 here is CATQDEGVGGELFF.

The chain recombines TRBV5-1 with TRBJ1-1. The CDR3 is 14 amino acids. Germline CDR1 and CDR2: SGHRS and YFSETQ. The CDR3 reads CASSLGKSQSEAFF.

The chain uses TRBV6-5 and TRBJ2-1; there is no DNA to check the TCRdb D call of TRBD2. Germline-derived CDR1 and CDR2 are MNHEY and SVGAGI. The CDR3 is made up of 16 amino acids. The CDR3 here is CASSYLSGRAGDEQFF.

The chain employs TRBV7-6 and TRBJ2-3; TCRdb's D call, TRBD1, is unchecked because there is no DNA. The CDR3 extends over 17 amino acids. Germline CDR1 reads SGHVS; CDR2 reads FNYEAQ. The CDR3 here is CASSLEAGTPQGRGQYF.

CDR3 in amino acids: CASSRLTGSNTEAFF. The chain has TRBV14 and TRBJ1-1; the D call from TCRdb, TRBD1, cannot be confirmed without DNA. In germline, CDR1 is SGHDN, CDR2 FVKESK. The CDR3 extends over 15 amino acids.

V gene TRBV4-1 combines with J gene TRBJ1-6. Germline CDR1 MGHRA, CDR2 YSYEKL. The CDR3 covers 15 residues. This chain's CDR3 is CASSQASMGNSPLHF.

V gene TRBV5-1 combines with J gene TRBJ1-2; TCRdb indicates TRBD1, and absent DNA this call remains unverified. Looked up from germline, CDR1 is SGHRS and CDR2 is YFSETQ. This CDR3 region has 15 residues. The CDR3 loop is CASSLGQGAGYGYTF.

The chain combines TRBV5-6 with TRBJ2-3; with no DNA, the TCRdb D assignment of TRBD1 cannot be verified. Germline V gene sequence: CDR1 SGHDT, CDR2 YYEEEE. This CDR3 comprises 14 residues. CDR3 sequence: CASSLPGSHTTQYF. The whole variable domain, filled in from reference TRBV5-6 and TRBJ2-3, reads DAGVTQSPTHLIKTRGQQVTLRCSPKSGHDTVSWYQQALGQGPQFIFQYYEEEERQRGNFPDRFSGHQFPNYSSELNVNALLLGDSALYLCASSLPGSHTTQYFGPGTRLTVL.

This rearrangement joins TRBV24-1 to TRBJ1-2; TCRdb designates TRBD1, a call that cannot be tested without DNA. Germline V gene sequence: CDR1 KGHDR, CDR2 SFDVKD. This CDR3 is built from 13 residues. The CDR3 region is CAPGTGGGYGYTF.

The chain is built from TRBV3-1 and TRBJ2-3. The CDR3 runs 14 residues. Germline V gene sequence: CDR1 LGHDT, CDR2 YNNKEL (reference sequence). The CDR3 region is CASSQGRGARTQYF.

The CDR3 loop is CASSPGPTEAFF. The chain recombines TRBV12-3 or TRBV12-4 with TRBJ1-1. The CDR3 has 12 amino acids.

The chain links TRBV20-1 to TRBJ1-4; the TRBD1 assignment by TCRdb is unverifiable without DNA. The CDR3 covers 15 residues. The germline V gene has CDR1 DFQATT and CDR2 SNEGSKA (reference sequence). The CDR3 is CSARDWDRGLEKLFF.

V gene TRBV7-2 combines with J gene TRBJ1-1. Per germline, CDR1 SGHTA and CDR2 FQGNSA. The CDR3 loop spans 14 amino acids. CDR3 sequence reads: CASSLLARDTEAFF.

The J gene is TRBJ2-6, the V gene TRBV24-1. The germline V gene has CDR1 KGHDR and CDR2 SFDVKD. The CDR3 is 15 amino acids. CDR3 in amino acids: CATGQPFSGANVLTF.

The chain is built from TRBV9 and TRBJ2-3; no DNA is available, so the TRBD1 call from TCRdb remains unchecked. The CDR3 runs 14 residues. Germline V gene sequence: CDR1 SGDLS, CDR2 YYNGEE. The CDR3 here is CASSVGRGADTQYF.

The chain has TRBV4-1 and TRBJ1-2; checking the TCRdb D call of TRBD1 is not possible without DNA. Germline V gene data show CDR1 as MGHRA and CDR2 as YSYEKL. The CDR3 is 15 amino acids. This chain's CDR3 is CASSQGAGVSYGYTF.

The chain couples TRBV29-1 to TRBJ2-5; the D call of TRBD2 rests on TCRdb alone, since no DNA is present to check it. Germline V gene data show CDR1 as SQVTM and CDR2 as ANQGSEA. The CDR3 consists of 15 residues. The CDR3 here is CSVRTSGAIQETQYF.

The chain couples TRBV28 to TRBJ2-7. From germline, CDR1 is MDHEN and CDR2 SYDVKM. This CDR3 contains 11 residues. The CDR3: CASSNRYEQYF.

The rearrangement uses TRBV29-1 and TRBJ1-1. Germline CDR1 reads SQVTM; CDR2 reads ANQGSEA. The CDR3 is made up of 13 amino acids. The CDR3 protein is CSVDRAPNTEAFF.

This chain joins TRBV10-3 and TRBJ2-7; lacking DNA, the TRBD2 call made by TCRdb goes unchecked. The CDR3 contains 16 residues. Germline values: CDR1 ENHRY, CDR2 SYGVKD. CDR3 loop: CAIRDFGVADTYEQYF.

V and J are TRBV12-3 or TRBV12-4 and TRBJ1-5; TCRdb's D gene call, TRBD1, goes unchecked for lack of DNA. There are 14 residues in the CDR3. The CDR3 is CASTLQGPNQPQHF.

The rearrangement joins TRBV5-1 to TRBJ2-2; TCRdb indicates TRBD2, and absent DNA this call remains unverified. Germline V gives CDR1 SGHRS, CDR2 YFSETQ. The CDR3 has 15 residues. CDR3 loop: CAGSLTSGRAMELFF.

This CDR3 is CAISDGMGQFF. The V call is TRBV10-3, the J call TRBJ2-1. The CDR3 consists of 11 residues. Germline V lookup: CDR1 ENHRY, CDR2 SYGVKD.

The J gene is TRBJ1-1, the V gene TRBV5-1. Germline V gives CDR1 SGHRS, CDR2 YFSETQ. This CDR3 has 15 amino acids. CDR3 protein: CASSTPEGGNTEAFF.